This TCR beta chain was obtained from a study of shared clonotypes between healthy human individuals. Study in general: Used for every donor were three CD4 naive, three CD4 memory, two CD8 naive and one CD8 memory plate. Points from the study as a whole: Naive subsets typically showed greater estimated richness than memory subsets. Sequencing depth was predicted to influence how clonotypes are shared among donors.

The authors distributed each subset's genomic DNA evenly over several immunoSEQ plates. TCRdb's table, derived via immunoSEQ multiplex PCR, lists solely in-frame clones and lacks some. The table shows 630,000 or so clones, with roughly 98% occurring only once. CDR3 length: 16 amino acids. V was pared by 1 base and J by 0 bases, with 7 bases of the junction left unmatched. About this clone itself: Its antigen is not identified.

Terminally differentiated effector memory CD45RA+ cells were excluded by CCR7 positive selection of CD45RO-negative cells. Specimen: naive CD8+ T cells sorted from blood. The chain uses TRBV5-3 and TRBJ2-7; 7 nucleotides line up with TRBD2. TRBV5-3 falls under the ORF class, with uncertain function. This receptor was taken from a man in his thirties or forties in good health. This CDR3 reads CARSLPLAESSYEQYF. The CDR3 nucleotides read TGTGCCAGAAGCTTGCCGCTAGCGGAGAGCTCCTACGAGCAGTACTTC.